This T cell receptor (beta chain) is from a study of blood T cell repertoires in COVID-19. Study details: PBMCs, B-cell-depleted T cells, or T cells were the source of the cDNA or gDNA that made up the material.

CDR3 length: 14 amino acids. V lost 3 bases and J lost 0; bases outside the gene matches: 2. Germline V CDR1 and CDR2: MDHEN, SYDVKM. TCRdb's table, derived via immunoSEQ multiplex PCR, lists solely in-frame clones and lacks some. The top ten hold around 1.5% of the sample, which has 200,000 to 250,000 clones, about 90% seen once. The material sequenced was peripheral blood. The rearrangement joins TRBV28 to TRBJ2-7; 7 nucleotides line up with TRBD1. This TCR was recovered from a man aged 18 to 29 with active or convalescent COVID-19. In DNA, the CDR3 is TGTGCCAGCAGTTTGGGACAGCACTCCTACGAGCAGTACTTC. Its protein product is CASSLGQHSYEQYF. The full variable domain, in which reference TRBV28 and TRBJ2-7 provide the parts outside the CDR3, is DVKVTQSSRYLVKRTGEKVFLECVQDMDHENMFWYRQDPGLGLRLIYFSYDVKMKEKGDIPEGYSVSREKKERFSLILESASTNQTSMYLCASSLGQHSYEQYFGPGTRLTVT.